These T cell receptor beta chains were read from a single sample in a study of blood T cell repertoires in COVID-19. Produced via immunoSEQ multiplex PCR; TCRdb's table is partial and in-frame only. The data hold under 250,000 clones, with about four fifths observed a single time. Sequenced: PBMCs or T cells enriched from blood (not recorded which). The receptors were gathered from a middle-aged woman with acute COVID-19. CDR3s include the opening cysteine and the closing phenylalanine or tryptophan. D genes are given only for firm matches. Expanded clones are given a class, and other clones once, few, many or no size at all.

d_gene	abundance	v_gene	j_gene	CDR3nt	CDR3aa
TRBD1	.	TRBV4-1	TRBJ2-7	TGCGCCAGCAGCCAACCGACAGGGGGCTCCTACGAGCAGTACTTC	CASSQPTGGSYEQYF
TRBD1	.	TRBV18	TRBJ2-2	TGTGCCAGCTCACCGGACAGGTTGGCCGGGGAGCTGTTTTTT	CASSPDRLAGELFF
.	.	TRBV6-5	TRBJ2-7	TGTGCCAGCAGATCTATTGACTCCTACGAGCAGTACTTC	CASRSIDSYEQYF
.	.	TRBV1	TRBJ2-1	TGCACCAGCAGCCAAGGGGTGGGGGGGCTAGGACCCCCGGCCTTGTTTCGGTACAATGAGCAGTTCTTC	CTSSQGVGGLGPPALFRYNEQFF
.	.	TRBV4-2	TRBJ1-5	TGTGCCAGCAGCCAAACAAGCAATCAGCCCCAGCATTTT	CASSQTSNQPQHF
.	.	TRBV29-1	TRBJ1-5	TGCAGCGTCGCCCATCGGGGGGACCAGCCCCAGCATTTT	CSVAHRGDQPQHF
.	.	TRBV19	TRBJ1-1	TGTGCCACTACCCTCTTGACAGGCCATGAAGCTTTCTTT	CATTLLTGHEAFF
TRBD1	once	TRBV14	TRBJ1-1	TGTGCCAGCAGCCAAGATCACGGGACAGGAGGTTTCTTT	CASSQDHGTGGFF
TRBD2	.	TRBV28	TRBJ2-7	TGTGCCAGCAGTTCTCCGGGGGGCTACGAGCAGTACTTC	CASSSPGGYEQYF
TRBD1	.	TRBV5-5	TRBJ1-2	TGTGCCAGCAGAACTGGACAGGGCTATGGCTACACCTTC	CASRTGQGYGYTF
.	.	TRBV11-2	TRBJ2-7	TGTGCCAGCAGCTACGGGGACTACGAGCAGTACTTC	CASSYGDYEQYF
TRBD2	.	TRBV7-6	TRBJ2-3	TGTGCCAGCAGCTTAGTGCCGGGGGGGCTGGCAGATACGCAGTATTTT	CASSLVPGGLADTQYF
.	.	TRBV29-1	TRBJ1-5	TGCAGCGTTGTCGTTGGAGAGCCCCCCCAGCCCCAGCATTTT	CSVVVGEPPQPQHF
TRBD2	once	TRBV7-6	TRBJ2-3	TGTGCCAGCAGCTTACTAGCGGGGGGCGGCACAGATACGCAGTATTTT	CASSLLAGGGTDTQYF
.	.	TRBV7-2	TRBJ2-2	TGTGCCAGCAGCCCGCTACGGAACACCGGGGAGCTGTTTTTT	CASSPLRNTGELFF
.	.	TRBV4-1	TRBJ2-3	TGCGCCAGCAGCCAAGAAGCCGGGGTTAGCACAGATACGCAGTATTTT	CASSQEAGVSTDTQYF
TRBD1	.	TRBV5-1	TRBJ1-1	TGCGCCAGCAGCTTGACTACCGGGACAGGGAACACTGAAGCTTTCTTT	CASSLTTGTGNTEAFF
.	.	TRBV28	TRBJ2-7	TGTGCCACCTCAGGGGGGTACGAGCAGTACTTC	CATSGGYEQYF
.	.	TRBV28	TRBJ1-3	TGTGCCAGCAGTTTACGAGGGAACACCATATATTTT	CASSLRGNTIYF
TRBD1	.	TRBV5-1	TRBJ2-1	TGCGCCAGCAGCCCATTAAGGACAGGGCCCTACAATGAGCAGTTCTTC	CASSPLRTGPYNEQFF
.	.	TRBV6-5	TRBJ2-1	TGTGCCAGCAGCGCGGGACCCCTGGCTAATGAGCAGTTCTTC	CASSAGPLANEQFF
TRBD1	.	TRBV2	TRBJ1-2	TGTGCCAGCAGTCTACAGGGGGCCAGGGAGGACGGCTACACCTTC	CASSLQGAREDGYTF
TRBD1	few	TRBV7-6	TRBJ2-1	TGTGCCAGCAGCTTAAGGGGGACAGGGCTGGATGAGCAGTTCTTC	CASSLRGTGLDEQFF
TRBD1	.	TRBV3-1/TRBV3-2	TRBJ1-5	TGTGCCAGCAGCCTAACATTCCCGGGACAGGGTAAAGAGGATCAGCCCCAGCATTTT	CASSLTFPGQGKEDQPQHF
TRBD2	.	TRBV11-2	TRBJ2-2	TGTGCCAGCAGCTTGGGACTAGCGGGAGTCGGGGAGCTGTTTTTT	CASSLGLAGVGELFF
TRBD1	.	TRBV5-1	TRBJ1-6	TGCGCCAGCGGGGACAGCGCTCTGGCACCCCTCCACTTT	CASGDSALAPLHF
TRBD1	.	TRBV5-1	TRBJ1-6	TGCGCCAGCAGCTTGGAAACAGGGGGCAGCTCCTATAATTCACCCCTCCACTTT	CASSLETGGSSYNSPLHF
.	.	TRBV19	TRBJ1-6	TGTGCCAGTAGTATCGGCCCGGGTGAGCCACCCCTCCACTTT	CASSIGPGEPPLHF
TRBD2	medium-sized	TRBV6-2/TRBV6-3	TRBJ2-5	TGTGCCAGCAGTTACTCGATATCTAGCGGGGGGCAAGAGACCCAGTACTTC	CASSYSISSGGQETQYF
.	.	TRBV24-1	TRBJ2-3	TGTGCCACCAGTGATCCAGGGACAGATACGCAGTATTTT	CATSDPGTDTQYF
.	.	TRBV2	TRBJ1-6	TGTGCCAGCAGTAAGGACAAAGGAACCTCACCCCTCCACTTT	CASSKDKGTSPLHF
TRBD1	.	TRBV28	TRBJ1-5	TGTGCCACCAACAGGGGGGGAAGCAATCAGCCCCAGCATTTT	CATNRGGSNQPQHF
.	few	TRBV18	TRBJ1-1	TGTGCCAGCTCACCCTCGGGAGGGTTGACTGAAGCTTTCTTT	CASSPSGGLTEAFF
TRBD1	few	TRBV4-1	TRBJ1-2	TGCGCCAGCAGCCAAGTGGACAGGGGAACAGGTGGCTACACCTTC	CASSQVDRGTGGYTF
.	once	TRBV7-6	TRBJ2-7	TGTGCCAGCAGTCCGGGGGGCATATCCCAAGAGTACTTC	CASSPGGISQEYF
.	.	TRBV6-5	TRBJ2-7	TGTGCCACCTGGGCCGGAATTGGCGAGCAGTACTTC	CATWAGIGEQYF
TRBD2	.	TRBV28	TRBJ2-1	TGTGCCAGCAGTTTAGGTGGGCGCGGGGGGGTGAATGAGCAGTTCTTC	CASSLGGRGGVNEQFF
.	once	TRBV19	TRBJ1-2	TGTGCCAGTAGCCTACAGGGTGCCACACGGGGCTACACCTTC	CASSLQGATRGYTF
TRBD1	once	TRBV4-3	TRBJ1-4	TGCGCCAGCAGCCAACTGGACAGGGCGAATGAAAAACTGTTTTTT	CASSQLDRANEKLFF
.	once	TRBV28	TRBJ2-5	TGTGCCAGCAGTCACGGGGGATCACTCCTTGAGACCCAGTACTTC	CASSHGGSLLETQYF
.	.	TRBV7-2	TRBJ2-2	TGTGCCAGCAGCTTCGGGACACTATGGACACCCCCCGGGGAGCTGTTTTTT	CASSFGTLWTPPGELFF